This T cell receptor (beta chain) was recovered during a study of vaccination and CD4 T cells after COVID-19. Worth noting for this clonotype: Its antigen is unidentified.

Treatment: roughly ten-day PBMC culture with coronavirus spike peptide pools or control peptides (ViraFEST assay). Before TCRs were sequenced, ViraFEST expanded antigen-specific T cells with peptide pools. Cultured CD4+ T cells had their DNA profiled by the Oncomine TCR Beta short-read assay. Using its own MiXCR run on the PCR reads, TCRdb lists one record per CDR3 protein. The repertoire holds about 14,000 distinct CDR3 sequences, with about 64% as singletons. Sequencing was performed on CD4+ T cells from blood, cultured in vitro. The sequence was collected from a human donor who had recovered from COVID-19.

CDR3 in amino acids: CASSLAGLGGQRNIQYF. In DNA, the CDR3 is TGTGCCAGCAGCTTAGCAGGACTAGGGGGGCAGAGGAACATTCAGTACTTC. The chain is built from TRBV7-2 and TRBJ2-4; weak D call: TRBD2 (7 bases). The V gene lost 0 bases and the J gene lost 7 bases, with 19 bases spanning the gap. The V gene's germline CDR1 is SGHTA and CDR2 FQGNSA. The CDR3 contains 17 residues.